The rows below give T cell receptor beta chains drawn from one sample of a study of T cells after yellow fever vaccination. A single record per CDR3 protein comes from TCRdb applying MiXCR to the 5' RACE reads. The table records 150,000 to 200,000 distinct CDR3 sequences, approximately 11% of them present only once. This sample comprised CD8+ T cells sorted from PBMCs, obtained 15 days after the yellow fever booster vaccination. These receptor sequences come from a man aged 18 to 30 who received the YFV17D yellow fever vaccine. CDR3s include the opening cysteine and the closing phenylalanine or tryptophan. Fields, in order: J gene, clone size, V gene, D gene, CDR3 DNA, CDR3 protein. The D gene is left open where the match is weak. Expanded clones are given a class, and other clones once, few, many or no size at all.

TRBJ1-2,NA,TRBV6-2/TRBV6-3,NA,TGTGCCAGCAGTCCCAGGGGTTCGGCCTATGGCTACACCTTC,CASSPRGSAYGYTF
TRBJ2-1,many,TRBV9,NA,TGTGCCAGCAGCATAGACGGCCTTCCCTACAATGAGCAGTTCTTC,CASSIDGLPYNEQFF
TRBJ2-2,NA,TRBV25-1,NA,TGTGCCAGCTCCGGGACGGAGAACACCGGGGAGCTGTTTTTT,CASSGTENTGELFF
TRBJ2-5,many,TRBV7-3,TRBD2,TGTGCCAGCAGCTGGGGACTAGCGGAGACCCAGTACTTC,CASSWGLAETQYF
TRBJ2-5,few,TRBV5-6,NA,TGTGCCAGCAGCGCGGTCAAGGCATGGTCCTGGGAGGAGACCCAGTACTTC,CASSAVKAWSWEETQYF
TRBJ1-5,few,TRBV11-2,NA,TGTGCCAGCAGCTCGGGCAATAGCAATCAGCCCCAGCATTTT,CASSSGNSNQPQHF
TRBJ1-2,NA,TRBV4-2,NA,TGTGCCAGCAGCCAAGAAAAGGGGGGGGATGGCTACACCTTC,CASSQEKGGDGYTF
TRBJ2-4,few,TRBV4-3,TRBD1,TGCGCCAGCACCGGGGACAGGCACCAAAACATTCAGTACTTC,CASTGDRHQNIQYF
TRBJ2-1,few,TRBV6-5,TRBD2,TGTGCCAGCAGGCCGGGACTAGCGGCCTACAATGAGCAGTTCTTC,CASRPGLAAYNEQFF
TRBJ2-4,NA,TRBV30,NA,TGTGCCCTTGATCGGGGGCACATTCAGTACTTC,CALDRGHIQYF
TRBJ1-1,few,TRBV3-1,NA,TGTGCCAGCAGCCTTTTTGGGACTGAAGCTTTCTTT,CASSLFGTEAFF
TRBJ2-4,many,TRBV20-1,NA,TGCAGTGCTAGGAAACCGAACGGAAACATTCAGTACTTC,CSARKPNGNIQYF
TRBJ2-3,NA,TRBV20-1,TRBD2,TGCAGTGCCAGTTTTAGGGACTACGCCACAGATACGCAGTATTTT,CSASFRDYATDTQYF
TRBJ2-7,NA,TRBV4-1,NA,TGCGCCAGCAGCCAAGGCGGGGGCCACGCCTACGAGCAGTACTTC,CASSQGGGHAYEQYF
TRBJ1-3,NA,TRBV6-6,NA,TGTGCCAGCAGCAGACCCTCATACAGAAACACCATATATTTT,CASSRPSYRNTIYF
TRBJ2-2,few,TRBV6-5,NA,TGTGCCAGCAGACCCACGAACACCGGGGAGCTGTTTTTT,CASRPTNTGELFF
TRBJ2-5,few,TRBV7-9,NA,TGTGCCAGCAGCTTAGTAGTGACCGGGATCCAAGAGACCCAGTACTTC,CASSLVVTGIQETQYF
TRBJ2-1,NA,TRBV9,NA,TGTGCCAGCAGCCGGCGAGTGGGACTCTCGGGATACAATGAGCAGTTCTTC,CASSRRVGLSGYNEQFF
TRBJ1-1,few,TRBV4-1,NA,TGCGCCAGCATCGAAGGGGAGGGACGGGCTTGGAACACTGAAGCTTTCTTT,CASIEGEGRAWNTEAFF
TRBJ2-1,NA,TRBV9,TRBD2,TGTGCCAGCAGTCGTGACGGACTAGCGGGGGGTTCTTTGAACAATGAGCAGTTCTTC,CASSRDGLAGGSLNNEQFF
TRBJ2-1,NA,TRBV6-2/TRBV6-3,NA,TGTGCCAGCAGTTACTCGAATCTTCAGGTTGCCGATGAGCAGTTCTTC,CASSYSNLQVADEQFF
TRBJ2-1,many,TRBV9,NA,TGTGCCAGCAGCTCAGTGGGGGTCTCCTACAATGAGCAGTTCTTC,CASSSVGVSYNEQFF
TRBJ2-5,few,TRBV6-2/TRBV6-3,NA,TGTGCCAGCAGTGAGGTGGGGGAAGAGACCCAGTACTTC,CASSEVGEETQYF
TRBJ2-5,few,TRBV12-3/TRBV12-4,NA,TGTGCCAGCAGTTTGACGGCGACCCCGGGGGAGACCCAGTACTTC,CASSLTATPGETQYF
TRBJ1-4,many,TRBV9,NA,TGTGCCAGCAGCCGACGGGACGCGAGCTACTCAACTAATGAAAAACTGTTTTTT,CASSRRDASYSTNEKLFF
TRBJ2-5,few,TRBV4-2,NA,TGTGCCAGCGCCGGTTGGGGCCAAGAGACCCAGTACTTC,CASAGWGQETQYF
TRBJ2-2,NA,TRBV5-1,NA,TGCGCCAGCAGCTTCAGCGGCGACGACACCGGGGAGCTGTTTTTT,CASSFSGDDTGELFF
TRBJ2-7,NA,TRBV4-1,NA,TGCGCCAGCAGCCAAGTATGGGTGAGGGGGAGCTCCTACGAGCAGTACTTC,CASSQVWVRGSSYEQYF
TRBJ2-5,NA,TRBV7-9,NA,TGTGCCAGCAGCAAGATTACGGGGGGCCCCCAAGAGACCCAGTACTTC,CASSKITGGPQETQYF
TRBJ1-2,few,TRBV10-3,NA,TGTGCCATCAGCCTCGGGGGCGGTTCTAACTATGGCTACACCTTC,CAISLGGGSNYGYTF
TRBJ1-6,few,TRBV19,TRBD1,TGTGCCAGTAGGGAGACAGGGGTTGGTTCACCCCTCCACTTT,CASRETGVGSPLHF